The source of this T cell receptor (beta chain) is a study of Ad26.COV2.S vaccination and SARS-CoV-2 variants. Study summary: A COV1001 Ad26.COV2.S trial-arm participant provided the sample. Overall study findings and caveats: TCR breadth and depth estimates may have understated total T cell responses.

This clone occurred once. What it binds is not known. Only in-frame clones appear in the TCRdb table, and some are missing; sequencing was by immunoSEQ multiplex PCR. The profile covers some 250,000 clones, with approximately 88% appearing a single time and roughly 10% taken by the ten largest. The J segment lost 4 bases and the V segment lost 0 bases, leaving 5 bases of the junction unmatched. The germline CDR1 and CDR2 sequences are SGHTS and YDEGEE. This CDR3 contains 16 residues. Noted treatment: 15 to 20 received Ad26.COV2.S at low or high dose, single or two shots; 5 received placebo; per-sample allocation not given. Following the first vaccine or placebo injection, samples were taken on day 63.

This TCR derives from a person aged 18-65 years who received the Ad26.COV2.S COVID-19 vaccine or a placebo. The rearrangement uses TRBV5-8 and TRBJ2-5, with 11 nucleotides matching TRBD1. Sequencing used peripheral blood, obtained in a trial of Ad26.COV2.S vaccine versus placebo. The CDR3 region is CASSLDRTGGRETQYF. The CDR3 DNA reads as TGTGCCAGCAGCTTGGATCGGACAGGGGGCCGAGAGACCCAGTACTTC.